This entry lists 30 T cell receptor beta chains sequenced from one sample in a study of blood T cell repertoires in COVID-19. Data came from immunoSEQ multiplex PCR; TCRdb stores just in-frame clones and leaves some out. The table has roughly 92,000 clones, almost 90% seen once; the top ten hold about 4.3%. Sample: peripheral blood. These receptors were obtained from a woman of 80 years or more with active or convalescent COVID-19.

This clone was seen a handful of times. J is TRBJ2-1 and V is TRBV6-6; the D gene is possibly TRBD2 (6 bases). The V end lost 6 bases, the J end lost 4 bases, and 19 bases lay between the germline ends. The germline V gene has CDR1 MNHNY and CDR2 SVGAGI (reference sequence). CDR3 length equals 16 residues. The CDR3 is CASRPGSGTLYNEQFF. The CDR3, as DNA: TGTGCCAGCAGGCCAGGTAGCGGAACCCTTTACAATGAGCAGTTCTTC.

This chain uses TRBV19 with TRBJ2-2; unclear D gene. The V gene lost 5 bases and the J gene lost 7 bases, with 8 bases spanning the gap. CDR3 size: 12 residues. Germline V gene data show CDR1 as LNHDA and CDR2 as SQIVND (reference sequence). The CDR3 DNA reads TGTGCCAGTAGTGTATACTTCGGGGAGCTGTTTTTT. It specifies CASSVYFGELFF.

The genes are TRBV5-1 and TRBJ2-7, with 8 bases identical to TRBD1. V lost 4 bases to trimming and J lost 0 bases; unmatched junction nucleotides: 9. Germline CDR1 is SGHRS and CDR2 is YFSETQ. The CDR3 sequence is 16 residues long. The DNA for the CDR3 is TGCGCCAGCAGCGTTCCTACAGGGGGGAGCTCCTACGAGCAGTACTTC. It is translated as CASSVPTGGSSYEQYF.

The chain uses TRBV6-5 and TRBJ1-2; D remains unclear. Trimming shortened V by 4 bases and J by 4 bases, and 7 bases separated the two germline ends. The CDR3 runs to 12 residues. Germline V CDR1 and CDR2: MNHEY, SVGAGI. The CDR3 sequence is CASSSTGYGYTF. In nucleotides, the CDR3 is TGTGCCAGCAGTTCGACGGGCTATGGCTACACCTTC.

The CDR3 DNA reads TGTGCCAGCAGCTTCTCAGGGGGGACAGCGTACGAGCAGTACTTC. Translation: CASSFSGGTAYEQYF. The gene calls are TRBV7-2 and TRBJ2-7; D may be TRBD1 (7 bases). The CDR3 is 15 residues long. In germline, CDR1 is SGHTA, CDR2 FQGNSA. V lost 3 bases and J 4 bases, leaving 16 bases between the germline ends.

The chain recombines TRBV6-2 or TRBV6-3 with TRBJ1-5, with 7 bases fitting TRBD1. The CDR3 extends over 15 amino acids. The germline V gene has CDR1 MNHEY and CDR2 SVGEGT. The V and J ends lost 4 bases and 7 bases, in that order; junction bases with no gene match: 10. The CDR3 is CASSFTGATRQPQHF. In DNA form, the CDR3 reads TGTGCCAGCAGTTTTACAGGGGCTACTAGGCAGCCCCAGCATTTT.

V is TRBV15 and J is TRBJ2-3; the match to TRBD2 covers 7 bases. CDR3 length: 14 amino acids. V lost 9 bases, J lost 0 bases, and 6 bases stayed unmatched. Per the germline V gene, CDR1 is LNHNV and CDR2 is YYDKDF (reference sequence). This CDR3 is CATSSGESTDTQYF. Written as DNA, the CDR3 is TGTGCCACTTCAAGCGGGGAGAGCACAGATACGCAGTATTTT.

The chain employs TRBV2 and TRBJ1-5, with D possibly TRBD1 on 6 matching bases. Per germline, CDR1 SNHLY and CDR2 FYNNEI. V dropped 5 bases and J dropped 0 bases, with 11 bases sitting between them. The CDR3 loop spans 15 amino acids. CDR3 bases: TGTGCCAGCAGTCAGGACAGCACTAGCAATCAGCCCCAGCATTTT. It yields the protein CASSQDSTSNQPQHF.

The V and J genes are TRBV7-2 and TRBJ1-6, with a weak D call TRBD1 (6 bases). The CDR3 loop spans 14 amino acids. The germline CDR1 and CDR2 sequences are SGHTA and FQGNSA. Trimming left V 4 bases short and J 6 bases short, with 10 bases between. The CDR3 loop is CASSSGTLNSPLHF. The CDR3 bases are TGTGCCAGCAGCTCTGGGACACTTAATTCACCCCTCCACTTT. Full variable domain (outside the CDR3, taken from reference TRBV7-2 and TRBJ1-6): GAGVSQSPSNKVTEKGKDVELRCDPISGHTALYWYRQSLGQGLEFLIYFQGNSAPDKSGLPSDRFSAERTGGSVSTLTIQRTQQEDSAVYLCASSSGTLNSPLHFGNGTRLTVT.

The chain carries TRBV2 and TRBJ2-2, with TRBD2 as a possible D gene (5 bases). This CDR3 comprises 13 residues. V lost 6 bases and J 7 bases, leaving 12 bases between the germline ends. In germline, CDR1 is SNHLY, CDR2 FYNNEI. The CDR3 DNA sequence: TGTGCCAGCAGCCTCAGCCGGGACGGGGAGCTGTTTTTT. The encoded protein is CASSLSRDGELFF.

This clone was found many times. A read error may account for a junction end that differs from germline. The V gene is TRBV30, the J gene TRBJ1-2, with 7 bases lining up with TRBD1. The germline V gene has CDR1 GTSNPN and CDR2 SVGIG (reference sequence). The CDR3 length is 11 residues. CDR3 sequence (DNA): TGCTTAGGACAGGCCAAGGGTGGCTACACCTTC. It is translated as CLGQAKGGYTF.

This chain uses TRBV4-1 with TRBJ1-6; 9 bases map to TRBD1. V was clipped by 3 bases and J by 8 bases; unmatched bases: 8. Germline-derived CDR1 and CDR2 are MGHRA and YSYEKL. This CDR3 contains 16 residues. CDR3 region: CASSQIRDRVDSPLHF. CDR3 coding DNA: TGCGCCAGCAGCCAGATCCGGGACAGGGTTGATTCACCCCTCCACTTT.

CDR3 loop: CASSSGQGVTDTQYF. CDR3 nucleotides: TGTGCCAGTAGTTCGGGACAGGGCGTAACAGATACGCAGTATTTT. The chain uses TRBV19 and TRBJ2-3; 9 nucleotides match TRBD1. The CDR3 contains 15 residues. Germline V gene lookup returns CDR1 LNHDA and CDR2 SQIVND (reference sequence). Trimming took 5 bases from V and 3 from J; bases not matched to a gene: 6.

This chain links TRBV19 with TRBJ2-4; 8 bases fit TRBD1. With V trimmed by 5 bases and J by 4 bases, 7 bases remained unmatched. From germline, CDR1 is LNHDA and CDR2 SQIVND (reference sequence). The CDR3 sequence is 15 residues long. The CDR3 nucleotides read TGTGCCAGTAGTGACCGGGACAGGATTAAAAACATTCAGTACTTC. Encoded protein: CASSDRDRIKNIQYF.

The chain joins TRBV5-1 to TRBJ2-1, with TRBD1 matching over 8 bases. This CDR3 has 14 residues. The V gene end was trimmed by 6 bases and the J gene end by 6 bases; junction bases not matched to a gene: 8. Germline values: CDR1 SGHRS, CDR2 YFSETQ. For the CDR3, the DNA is TGCGCCAGCAACTATCCGGGACAGGTCAATGAGCAGTTCTTC. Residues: CASNYPGQVNEQFF.

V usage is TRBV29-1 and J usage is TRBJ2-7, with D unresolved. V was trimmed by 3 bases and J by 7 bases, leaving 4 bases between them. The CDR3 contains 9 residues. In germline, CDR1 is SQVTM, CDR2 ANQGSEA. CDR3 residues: CSVDREQYF. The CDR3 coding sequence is TGCAGCGTTGACAGGGAGCAGTACTTC.

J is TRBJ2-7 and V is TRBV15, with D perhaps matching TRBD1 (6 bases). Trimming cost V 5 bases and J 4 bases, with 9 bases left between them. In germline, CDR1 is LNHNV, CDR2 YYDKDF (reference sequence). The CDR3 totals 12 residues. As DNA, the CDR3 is TGTGCCACCAGCCCTGACAGGTACGAGCAGTACTTC. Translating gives CATSPDRYEQYF.

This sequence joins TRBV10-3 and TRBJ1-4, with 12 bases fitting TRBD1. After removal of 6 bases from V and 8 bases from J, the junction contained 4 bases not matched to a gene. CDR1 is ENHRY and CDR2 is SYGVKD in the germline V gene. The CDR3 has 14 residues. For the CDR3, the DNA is TGTGCCATCAGGGGACAGGGGGCGGGCGAAAAACTGTTTTTT. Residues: CAIRGQGAGEKLFF.

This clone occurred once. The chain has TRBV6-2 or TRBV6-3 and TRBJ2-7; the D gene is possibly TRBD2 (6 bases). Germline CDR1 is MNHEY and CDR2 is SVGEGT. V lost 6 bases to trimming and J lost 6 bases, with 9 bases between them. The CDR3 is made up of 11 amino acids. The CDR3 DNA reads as TGTGCCAGCAGCTGGGACTTCGAGCAGTACTTC. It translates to CASSWDFEQYF.

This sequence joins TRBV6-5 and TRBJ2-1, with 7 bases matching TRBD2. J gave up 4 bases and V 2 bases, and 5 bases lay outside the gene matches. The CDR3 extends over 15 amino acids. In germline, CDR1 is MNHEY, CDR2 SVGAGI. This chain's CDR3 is CASSYMGGGYNEQFF. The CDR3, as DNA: TGTGCCAGCAGTTACATGGGCGGGGGTTACAATGAGCAGTTCTTC.

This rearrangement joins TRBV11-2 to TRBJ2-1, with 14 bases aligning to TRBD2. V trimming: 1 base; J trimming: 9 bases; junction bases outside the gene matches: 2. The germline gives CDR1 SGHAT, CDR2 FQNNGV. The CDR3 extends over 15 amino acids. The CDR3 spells CASSLVTSGRGEQFF. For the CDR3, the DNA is TGTGCCAGCAGCTTAGTGACTAGCGGGAGGGGTGAGCAGTTCTTC.

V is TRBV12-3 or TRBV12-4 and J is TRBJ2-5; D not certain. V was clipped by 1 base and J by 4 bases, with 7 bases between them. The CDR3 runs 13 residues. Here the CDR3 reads CASSLGAGETQYF. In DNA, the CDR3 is TGTGCCAGCAGTTTAGGGGCAGGAGAGACCCAGTACTTC.

The CDR3: CASSSNPGGQSGLLFF. Written as DNA, the CDR3 is TGTGCCAGCAGCTCCAACCCAGGGGGACAGAGCGGATTGCTGTTTTTT. The chain employs TRBV5-5 and TRBJ1-4; 7 bases match TRBD1. CDR3 length: 16 residues. Germline-derived CDR1 and CDR2 are SGHKS and YYEKEE (reference sequence). V lost 3 bases to trimming and J lost 14 bases; unmatched junction nucleotides: 19.

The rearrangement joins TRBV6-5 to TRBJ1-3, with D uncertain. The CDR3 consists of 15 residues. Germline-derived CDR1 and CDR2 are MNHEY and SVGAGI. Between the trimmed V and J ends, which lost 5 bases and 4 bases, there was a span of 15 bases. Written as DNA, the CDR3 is TGTGCCAGCAGTCCCCGACGGGGAGGAGGAAACACCATATATTTT. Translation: CASSPRRGGGNTIYF.

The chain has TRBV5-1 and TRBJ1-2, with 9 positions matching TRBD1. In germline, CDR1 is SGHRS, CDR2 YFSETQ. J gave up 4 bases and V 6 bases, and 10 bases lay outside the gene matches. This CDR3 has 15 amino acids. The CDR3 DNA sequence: TGCGCCAGCAACTCCGGCGGGACAGGGCCCTATGGCTACACCTTC. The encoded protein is CASNSGGTGPYGYTF. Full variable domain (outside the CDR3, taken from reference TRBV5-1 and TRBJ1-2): KAGVTQTPRYLIKTRGQQVTLSCSPISGHRSVSWYQQTPGQGLQFLFEYFSETQRNKGNFPGRFSGRQFSNSRSEMNVSTLELGDSALYLCASNSGGTGPYGYTFGSGTRLTVV.

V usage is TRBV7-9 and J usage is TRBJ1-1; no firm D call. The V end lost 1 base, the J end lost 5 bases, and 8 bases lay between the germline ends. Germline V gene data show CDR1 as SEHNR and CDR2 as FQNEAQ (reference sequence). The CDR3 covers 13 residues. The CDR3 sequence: CASSLEGGTEAFF. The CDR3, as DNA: TGTGCCAGCAGCTTAGAGGGAGGAACTGAAGCTTTCTTT.

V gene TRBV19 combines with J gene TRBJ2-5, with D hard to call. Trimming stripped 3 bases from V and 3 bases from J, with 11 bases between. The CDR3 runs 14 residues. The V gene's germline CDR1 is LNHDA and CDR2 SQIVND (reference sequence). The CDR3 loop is CASSMLGLKETQYF. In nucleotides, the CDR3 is TGTGCCAGTAGTATGTTGGGCCTGAAAGAGACCCAGTACTTC. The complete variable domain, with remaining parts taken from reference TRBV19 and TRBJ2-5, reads DGGITQSPKYLFRKEGQNVTLSCEQNLNHDAMYWYRQDPGQGLRLIYYSQIVNDFQKGDIAEGYSVSREKKESFPLTVTSAQKNPTAFYLCASSMLGLKETQYFGPGTRLLVL.

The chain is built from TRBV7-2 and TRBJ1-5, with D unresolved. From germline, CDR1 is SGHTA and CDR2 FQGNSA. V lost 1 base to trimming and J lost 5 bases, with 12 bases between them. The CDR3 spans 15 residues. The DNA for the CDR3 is TGTGCCAGCAGCTTAGACACGAACGTTTATCAGCCCCAGCATTTT. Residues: CASSLDTNVYQPQHF.

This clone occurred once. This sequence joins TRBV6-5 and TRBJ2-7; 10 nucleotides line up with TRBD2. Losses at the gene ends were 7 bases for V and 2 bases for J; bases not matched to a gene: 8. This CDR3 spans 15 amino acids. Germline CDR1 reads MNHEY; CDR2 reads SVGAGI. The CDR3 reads CASKAGLAVTYEQYF. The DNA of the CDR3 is TGTGCCAGCAAAGCAGGACTAGCGGTAACCTACGAGCAGTACTTC.

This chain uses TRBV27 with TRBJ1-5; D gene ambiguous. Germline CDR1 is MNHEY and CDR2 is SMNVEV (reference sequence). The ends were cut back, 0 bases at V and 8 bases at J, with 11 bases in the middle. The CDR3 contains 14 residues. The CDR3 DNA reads TGTGCCAGCAGTTTATCTGGCCCTGAAGAGCCCCAGCATTTT. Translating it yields CASSLSGPEEPQHF.